A selection of T cell receptor beta chains follows, all from one sample in a study of CXCR4 blockade with PD-1 therapy in pancreatic cancer. Sequencing used immunoSEQ multiplex PCR; TCRdb keeps in-frame clones, though not all of them. This sample has some 6,200 clones, with about 40% found just once. The source material was tumor tissue. These receptor sequences come from a human donor with pancreatic ductal adenocarcinoma. Both conserved end residues are part of each CDR3. The D gene is left open where the match is weak. For some rows the clone size is stated as once, few or many, or as a class when expanded; others skip it.

V gene	D gene	J gene	clone size	CDR3 protein	CDR3 DNA
TRBV18	TRBD1	TRBJ2-2	-	CASSPRRSGTGNTGELFF	TGTGCCAGCTCACCAAGGAGATCCGGGACAGGCAACACCGGGGAGCTGTTTTTT
TRBV28	-	TRBJ1-2	few	CASRLQGNRYGYTF	TGTGCCAGCAGGCTTCAGGGAAATCGGTATGGCTACACCTTC
TRBV29-1	-	TRBJ2-7	-	CSVRRDLSYEQYF	TGCAGCGTTCGACGGGACCTCTCCTACGAGCAGTACTTC
TRBV9	-	TRBJ1-1	many	CASSELEQENTEAFF	TGTGCCAGCAGTGAATTAGAACAGGAGAACACTGAAGCTTTCTTT
TRBV19	-	TRBJ2-6	-	CASKELELVSGANVLTF	TGTGCCAGCAAGGAGCTCGAACTTGTATCTGGGGCCAACGTCCTGACTTTC
TRBV7-5	-	TRBJ2-3	few	CASSDSSGTDTQYF	TGTGCCAGCAGCGATTCTAGCGGCACAGATACGCAGTATTTT
TRBV11-3	TRBD2	TRBJ2-7	many	CASSFETSGSYEQYF	TGTGCCAGCAGCTTCGAGACTAGCGGGAGTTACGAGCAGTACTTC
TRBV28	TRBD1	TRBJ2-2	-	CASSPDRANTGELFF	TGTGCCAGCAGCCCGGACAGGGCGAACACCGGGGAGCTGTTTTTT
TRBV28	-	TRBJ2-1	-	CASSTRGLIEQFF	TGTGCCAGCAGTACGCGGGGGCTTATTGAGCAGTTCTTC
TRBV28	-	TRBJ2-3	-	CASSLPSRDTQYF	TGTGCCAGCAGTTTGCCAAGCCGAGATACGCAGTATTTT
TRBV19	TRBD1	TRBJ2-2	few	CASSVTPGQGTGELFF	TGTGCCAGTAGTGTAACCCCGGGACAGGGCACCGGGGAGCTGTTTTTT
TRBV11-3	TRBD2	TRBJ2-7	few	CASSLRPKSGRYEQYF	TGTGCCAGCAGCTTAAGGCCCAAGAGCGGGAGGTACGAGCAGTACTTC
TRBV28	-	TRBJ2-7	-	CASTRGIGSEQYF	TGTGCCAGCACGCGAGGGATTGGTAGCGAGCAGTACTTC
TRBV9	-	TRBJ1-4	few	CASSESIGQGVEGKLFF	TGTGCCAGCAGTGAATCAATAGGACAAGGGGTAGAGGGAAAACTGTTTTTT
TRBV6-8	-	TRBJ1-3	few	CASSWTAGNTIYF	TGTGCCAGCAGTTGGACAGCAGGAAACACCATATATTTT
TRBV2	-	TRBJ2-3	-	CASSEARADTQYF	TGTGCTAGCAGTGAAGCGCGGGCAGATACGCAGTATTTT
TRBV6-8	TRBD1	TRBJ2-7	few	CASSYSRQGAKEQYF	TGTGCCAGCAGTTACTCGCGACAGGGGGCGAAGGAGCAGTACTTC
TRBV18	-	TRBJ2-3	-	CASSPRTTGSGGTDTQYF	TGTGCCAGCTCACCACGGACTACCGGGAGTGGGGGCACAGATACGCAGTATTTT
TRBV11-3	-	TRBJ1-2	many	CASSAGVQGDYGYTF	TGTGCCAGCAGCGCCGGGGTCCAGGGTGACTATGGCTACACCTTC
TRBV11-3	-	TRBJ2-2	-	CASNKLGTQLTGELFF	TGTGCCAGCAACAAACTAGGGACACAACTCACCGGGGAGCTGTTTTTT
TRBV6-8	TRBD2	TRBJ2-7	-	CASSYVASGRVGQYF	TGTGCCAGCAGTTACGTGGCTAGCGGGAGAGTAGGGCAGTACTTC
TRBV11-3	TRBD2	TRBJ2-1	few	CASSPRLAAGDEQFF	TGTGCCAGCAGCCCACGACTAGCGGCGGGCGATGAGCAGTTCTTC
TRBV6-8	TRBD1	TRBJ2-7	medium-sized	CASSPPGQGNREQYF	TGTGCCAGCAGTCCACCGGGACAGGGGAATCGCGAGCAGTACTTC
TRBV7-7	-	TRBJ2-6	many	CASSPLNALSGANVLTF	TGTGCCAGCAGCCCCTTAAACGCGCTGAGTGGGGCCAACGTCCTGACTTTC
TRBV18	TRBD1	TRBJ2-5	-	CASSSDRAETQYF	TGTGCCAGCTCATCCGACAGGGCGGAGACCCAGTACTTC
TRBV11-3	TRBD1	TRBJ2-7	few	CASSLLDRDYEQYF	TGTGCCAGCAGCTTGTTGGACAGGGACTACGAGCAGTACTTC
TRBV18	-	TRBJ2-3	-	CASSPPGSDTQYF	TGTGCCAGCTCACCACCAGGTTCAGATACGCAGTATTTT
TRBV10-2	-	TRBJ2-7	few	CALASTALREQYF	TGCGCCCTTGCAAGCACGGCTTTGCGCGAGCAGTACTTC
TRBV19	TRBD2	TRBJ2-5	-	CASSGRGSGRATQYF	TGTGCCAGTAGTGGGCGAGGTAGCGGGAGAGCGACCCAGTACTTC
TRBV18	-	TRBJ1-2	-	CASSSNREGYTF	TGTGCCAGCTCATCTAACAGGGAGGGCTACACCTTC
TRBV14	-	TRBJ1-2	-	CASSHPRGYGYTF	TGTGCCAGCAGCCATCCTCGGGGCTATGGCTACACCTTC
TRBV5-1	-	TRBJ2-5	few	CASSLGVGTRQETQYF	TGCGCCAGCAGCTTGGGGGTTGGGACACGTCAAGAGACCCAGTACTTC
TRBV29-1	TRBD1	TRBJ1-5	few	CSVVSGTGVDQPQHF	TGCAGCGTTGTTTCCGGGACAGGGGTGGATCAGCCCCAGCATTTT
TRBV25-1	TRBD1	TRBJ2-1	-	CASSENYRGTFF	TGTGCCAGCAGTGAAAACTACAGGGGAACGTTCTTC
TRBV29-1	TRBD2	TRBJ2-7	-	CSVVPSGRVHEQYF	TGCAGCGTTGTGCCTAGCGGGAGGGTCCACGAGCAGTACTTC
TRBV28	TRBD1	TRBJ2-7	-	CASSPPGTGVYEQYF	TGTGCCAGCAGTCCACCCGGGACAGGGGTTTACGAGCAGTACTTC
TRBV14	TRBD2	TRBJ2-1	few	CASSQGTSGSLVNEQFF	TGTGCCAGCAGCCAAGGGACTAGCGGGAGCCTTGTTAATGAGCAGTTCTTC
TRBV15	TRBD1	TRBJ2-1	-	CATSAGQGVYNEQFF	TGTGCCACCAGCGCGGGACAGGGCGTCTACAATGAGCAGTTCTTC
TRBV9	-	TRBJ1-2	many	CASSVEPAAVYGYTF	TGTGCCAGCAGCGTAGAGCCAGCCGCGGTCTATGGCTACACCTTC
TRBV11-3	-	TRBJ1-2	many	CASSLDSQNYGYTF	TGTGCCAGCAGCTTAGACAGCCAAAACTATGGCTACACCTTC
TRBV16	-	TRBJ2-6	-	CASSQLAPPQDVLTF	TGTGCCAGCAGCCAATTGGCTCCCCCGCAAGACGTCCTGACTTTC
TRBV7-4	-	TRBJ1-1	many	CASSTQSGTEAFF	TGTGCCAGCAGCACGCAATCGGGGACTGAAGCTTTCTTT
TRBV6-8	-	TRBJ2-7	-	CASGPNPYEQYF	TGTGCCAGCGGCCCTAACCCCTACGAGCAGTACTTC
TRBV10-3	-	TRBJ2-3	few	CAISESMTTDTQYF	TGTGCCATCAGTGAGTCGATGACCACAGATACGCAGTATTTT
TRBV19	TRBD2	TRBJ2-1	once	CARIFGGLAGGPNEQFF	TGTGCCAGGATATTCGGGGGACTAGCGGGAGGGCCCAATGAGCAGTTCTTC
TRBV28	-	TRBJ1-4	few	CASSYGTVNEKLFF	TGTGCCAGCAGTTATGGGACGGTGAATGAAAAACTGTTTTTT
TRBV19	TRBD1	TRBJ1-5	-	CASSIGGQADQPQHF	TGTGCCAGTAGTATTGGAGGACAGGCGGATCAGCCCCAGCATTTT
TRBV11-3	TRBD2	TRBJ2-3	-	CASSHRTSGRLGTQYF	TGTGCCAGCAGCCACAGGACTAGCGGGAGGTTAGGAACGCAGTATTTT
TRBV28	-	TRBJ1-4	-	CASSQSLAGGRLPATNEKLFF	TGTGCCAGCAGCCAATCCCTGGCGGGTGGGCGCCTGCCTGCAACTAATGAAAAACTGTTTTTT
TRBV28	TRBD2	TRBJ2-1	-	CASTLGLAGVNEQFF	TGTGCCAGCACCCTGGGACTAGCGGGAGTAAATGAGCAGTTCTTC
TRBV18	-	TRBJ2-3	-	CASSPPGTDTQYF	TGTGCCAGCTCACCACCGGGGACAGATACGCAGTATTTT
TRBV6-8	-	TRBJ1-2	few	CASSTGTDYRYTF	TGTGCCAGCAGCACCGGGACCGACTATCGCTACACCTTC